One sample yielded the 5 T cell receptor beta chains listed below, sequenced in a study of cytomegalovirus exposure and HLA in healthy donors. The PCR contained 60 Vbeta and 13 Jbeta primers. Here immunoSEQ multiplex PCR was the method, and the copy in TCRdb shows in-frame clones only, minus some. Of about 160,000 clones in the sample, more than 65% were seen once. Sequencing input: PBMCs. The receptors here all came from a man between 50 and 59 years old in good health and CMV-seropositive.

The chain couples TRBV28 to TRBJ1-1; perhaps TRBD1 as D (5 bases). The CDR3 covers 15 residues. The germline gives CDR1 MDHEN, CDR2 SYDVKM. V was cut by 5 bases and J by 4 bases, with 17 bases left in between. The CDR3 DNA follows: TGTGCCAGCAGTCGAGTCGACAGCCCCAGCACTGAAGCTTTCTTT. It is translated as CASSRVDSPSTEAFF. Looking up the rest from reference TRBV28 and TRBJ1-1 gives the full variable domain: DVKVTQSSRYLVKRTGEKVFLECVQDMDHENMFWYRQDPGLGLRLIYFSYDVKMKEKGDIPEGYSVSREKKERFSLILESASTNQTSMYLCASSRVDSPSTEAFFGQGTRLTVV.

The chain is built from TRBV10-3 and TRBJ2-7; D might be TRBD2 (5 bases). The length of the CDR3 is 12 residues. Trimming left V 3 bases short and J 7 bases short, with 10 bases between. The germline gives CDR1 ENHRY, CDR2 SYGVKD. Here the CDR3 DNA reads TGTGCCATCAGTGAAGGGAGACTAGAGCAGTACTTC. Translation: CAISEGRLEQYF.

This chain connects TRBV5-5 to TRBJ1-5; perhaps TRBD1 as D (5 bases). The CDR3 is made up of 15 amino acids. The V and J ends lost 0 bases and 5 bases respectively, with 12 bases between them. The germline V gene has CDR1 SGHKS and CDR2 YYEKEE (reference sequence). CDR3 nucleotides: TGTGCCAGCAGCTTGGGGCGGGGGAATGATCAGCCCCAGCATTTT. Encoded protein: CASSLGRGNDQPQHF.

The V call is TRBV10-1, the J call TRBJ1-2; TRBD1 matches 8 bases. CDR3 size: 13 residues. The germline gives CDR1 WNHNN, CDR2 SYGVQD (reference sequence). V lost 4 bases, J lost 2 bases, and 0 bases stayed unmatched. The CDR3 DNA reads TGCGCCAGCAGTGGGGACAGGAACTATGGCTACACCTTC. Its translation is CASSGDRNYGYTF.

V usage is TRBV7-2 and J usage is TRBJ2-5; tentatively, D is TRBD2 (6 bases). Trimming removed 5 bases from V and 5 bases from J, with 24 bases in between. The CDR3 contains 17 residues. Germline CDR1 SGHTA, CDR2 FQGNSA. CDR3 nucleotide sequence: TGTGCCAGCAGCCCCCGGGTCGTCGGGAGTGGAATGGAGACCCAGTACTTC. It encodes CASSPRVVGSGMETQYF.